This T cell receptor beta chain was sequenced during a study of identical twins. TCRdb re-derived calls from the 5' RACE reads in MiXCR, one entry per CDR3 protein. The data show 1,800,000 or so distinct CDR3 sequences, with under 35% seen just once and about 0.27% held by the top ten. This clonotype was seen repeatedly, ten times or more. Germline loops: CDR1 DFQATT, CDR2 SNEGSKA (reference sequence). V was clipped by 3 bases and J by 0 bases, with 6 bases between them. CDR3 length: 12 residues. The chain has TRBV20-1 and TRBJ2-7; D is possibly TRBD1 or TRBD2 (5 bases each). The TCR comes from a newborn girl in good health. Sequenced: cord blood. Written as DNA, the CDR3 is TGCAGTGCTAGGGGGGTCTCCTACGAGCAGTACTTC. The encoded protein is CSARGVSYEQYF.